The next 25 T cell receptor beta chains were all read from a single sample in a study of blood T cell repertoires in COVID-19. TCRdb's table, derived via immunoSEQ multiplex PCR, lists solely in-frame clones and lacks some. Among over 250,000 clones, around 83% were seen once, and the ten largest hold around 5%. The sample consisted of PBMCs or T cells enriched from blood (not recorded which). Source of these receptors: a man aged 35-49 years who had been exposed to COVID-19.

This clone was detected only a few times. This chain uses TRBV3-1 (or the pseudogene TRBV3-2) with TRBJ1-3, with D unresolved. V was pared by 4 bases and J by 0 bases, with 7 bases between. CDR3 size: 14 residues. Germline V gene lookup returns CDR1 LGHDT and CDR2 YNNKEL (reference sequence). The CDR3 loop is CASSLQSSGNTIYF. CDR3 nucleotide sequence: TGTGCCAGCAGCCTACAGAGCTCTGGAAACACCATATATTTT.

The genes are TRBV5-5 and TRBJ2-7; D is undetermined. Germline values: CDR1 SGHKS, CDR2 YYEKEE (reference sequence). V lost 2 bases to trimming and J lost 0 bases, with 6 bases between them. This CDR3 has 13 residues. The CDR3 DNA follows: TGTGCCAGCAGCTTTGGCGGCTCCTACGAGCAGTACTTC. Amino acid sequence: CASSFGGSYEQYF.

This clone was seen a single time. CDR3 bases: TGTGCCAGCAGCCAGACGTCGCTAGCGGGAGGTTTCACAGATACGCAGTATTTT. This encodes CASSQTSLAGGFTDTQYF. The chain has TRBV7-3 and TRBJ2-3; TRBD2 matches at 11 bases. V was pared by 5 bases and J by 2 bases, with 12 bases of the junction left unmatched. Germline V gene data show CDR1 as SGHTA and CDR2 as FQGTGA. The CDR3 sequence is 18 residues long.

V usage is TRBV7-6 and J usage is TRBJ2-5, with 11 bases fitting TRBD2. The V and J ends lost 5 bases and 1 base, in that order; junction bases with no gene match: 3. CDR3 length: 15 amino acids. Germline CDR1 and CDR2: SGHVS and FNYEAQ. The CDR3 DNA reads as TGTGCCAGCAGCACGACTAGCGGGACCCAAGAGACCCAGTACTTC. Protein sequence: CASSTTSGTQETQYF.

The V call is TRBV6-5, the J call TRBJ1-2; D ambiguous. Trimming shortened V by 6 bases and J by 3 bases, and 5 bases separated the two germline ends. The CDR3 has 11 amino acids. Germline loops: CDR1 MNHEY, CDR2 SVGAGI. The CDR3 loop is CASRTDYGYTF. The CDR3 nucleotides read TGTGCCAGCAGAACGGACTATGGCTACACCTTC.

The chain couples TRBV30 to TRBJ1-2; TRBD1 agrees at 11 bases. Germline values: CDR1 GTSNPN, CDR2 SVGIG (reference sequence). The CDR3 has 16 amino acids. Losses at the gene ends were 3 bases for V and 1 base for J; bases not matched to a gene: 7. Here the CDR3 DNA reads TGTGCCTGGAGAGGACAGGGGGCAAACCTTAACTATGGCTACACCTTC. Encoded protein: CAWRGQGANLNYGYTF.

This clone was counted a single time. The chain uses TRBV7-3 and TRBJ2-6, with D tentatively TRBD1 (5 bases). The length of the CDR3 is 16 residues. V was trimmed by 3 bases and J by 4 bases, leaving 13 bases between them. Germline CDR1 reads SGHTA; CDR2 reads FQGTGA. In DNA, the CDR3 is TGTGCCAGCAGCTTCCTTCCAGGGAACGGGGCCAACGTCCTGACTTTC. This gives the protein CASSFLPGNGANVLTF.

The chain recombines TRBV5-6 with TRBJ1-6; 7 positions match TRBD1. J lost 8 bases, V lost 4 bases, and 6 bases had no gene match. This CDR3 region has 14 residues. CDR1 is SGHDT, CDR2 YYEEEE, per germline. The CDR3 spells CASSQGTVDSPLHF. The CDR3 DNA sequence: TGTGCCAGCAGCCAAGGGACAGTAGATTCACCCCTCCACTTT.

The rearrangement links TRBV7-2 to TRBJ2-3; TRBD1 is a possible D gene (6 bases). The ends were cut back, 5 bases at V and 2 bases at J, with 11 bases in the middle. The germline V gene has CDR1 SGHTA and CDR2 FQGNSA. The CDR3 has 14 residues. The CDR3 region is CASSLGQHTDTQYF. The DNA of the CDR3 is TGTGCCAGCAGCCTCGGACAGCACACAGATACGCAGTATTTT.

This chain uses TRBV12-3 or TRBV12-4 with TRBJ1-1; D remains unclear. Between the trimmed V and J ends, which lost 3 bases and 9 bases, there was a span of 8 bases. This CDR3 contains 11 residues. This CDR3 is CASSFPPKAFF. DNA for the CDR3: TGTGCCAGCAGTTTTCCCCCCAAAGCTTTCTTT.

This chain connects TRBV9 to TRBJ1-1, with 7 bases matching TRBD1. Unmatched junction bases numbered 30, after V lost 3 bases and J lost 10 bases. CDR3 length equals 20 residues. The germline V gene has CDR1 SGDLS and CDR2 YYNGEE. CDR3 sequence (DNA): TGTGCCAGCAGCGCGAGGATCAAAGACAGGGAGTTATTAAGGGGGCGGGTAGCTTTCTTT. Amino acids: CASSARIKDRELLRGRVAFF.

The chain links TRBV7-9 to TRBJ2-1; D is unclear. This CDR3 is 13 amino acids long. V was cut by 5 bases and J by 12 bases, with 17 bases left in between. CDR1 and CDR2 from the germline V gene are SEHNR and FQNEAQ (reference sequence). CDR3 protein: CASSPSTIFGQFF. For the CDR3, the DNA is TGTGCCAGCAGCCCGAGCACCATATTTGGGCAGTTCTTC.

The genes are TRBV10-1 and TRBJ1-4, with 10 bases fitting TRBD1. Germline-derived CDR1 and CDR2 are WNHNN and SYGVQD (reference sequence). V lost 5 bases, J lost 8 bases, and 2 bases stayed unmatched. The CDR3 is 13 amino acids. CDR3 bases: TGCGCCAGCAGTCCGGGACAGGGGGAAAAACTGTTTTTT. Protein sequence: CASSPGQGEKLFF.

V gene TRBV10-3 combines with J gene TRBJ2-1; 13 nucleotides agree with TRBD2. With 7 bases clipped from V and 6 bases from J, the junction kept 3 bases outside the gene matches. This CDR3 has 14 residues. Germline values: CDR1 ENHRY, CDR2 SYGVKD. The CDR3 loop reads CAIKGLAGSNEQFF. CDR3 bases: TGTGCCATCAAGGGACTAGCGGGGTCCAATGAGCAGTTCTTC.

The genes are TRBV7-2 and TRBJ2-5, with 10 bases matching TRBD2. The CDR3 has 14 amino acids. J gave up 9 bases and V 4 bases, and 8 bases lay outside the gene matches. From germline, CDR1 is SGHTA and CDR2 FQGNSA. Written as DNA, the CDR3 is TGTGCCAGCAGCTCTCCGGGACTAGCGAACCCCCAGTACTTC. Protein sequence: CASSSPGLANPQYF.

V and J are TRBV5-6 and TRBJ1-4, with D hard to call. Germline loops: CDR1 SGHDT, CDR2 YYEEEE. Deletions cut 2 bases from V and 2 bases from J, with 7 bases between. The CDR3 spans 14 residues. The CDR3 is CASSFVATNEKLFF. CDR3 bases: TGTGCCAGCAGCTTTGTAGCGACTAATGAAAAACTGTTTTTT.

The chain joins TRBV14 to TRBJ1-4; a possible D gene is TRBD1 (5 bases). The CDR3 is made up of 15 amino acids. Germline V gives CDR1 SGHDN, CDR2 FVKESK. Trimming removed 1 base at V and 7 bases at J, with 13 bases between. Here the CDR3 reads CASSQATVTAEKLFF. CDR3 in DNA: TGTGCCAGCAGCCAAGCGACAGTTACCGCTGAAAAACTGTTTTTT.

J is TRBJ2-1 and V is TRBV9; 14 nucleotides align to TRBD2. V lost 4 bases to trimming and J lost 5 bases; unmatched junction nucleotides: 5. Germline-derived CDR1 and CDR2 are SGDLS and YYNGEE. The CDR3 spans 16 residues. This chain's CDR3 is CASSFGLAGGHNEQFF. CDR3 nucleotides: TGTGCCAGCAGCTTCGGACTAGCGGGAGGACACAATGAGCAGTTCTTC.

The chain joins TRBV5-1 to TRBJ1-4; 8 bases are a match to TRBD1. CDR1 is SGHRS, CDR2 YFSETQ, per germline. V was clipped by 0 bases and J by 7 bases; unmatched bases: 5. The CDR3 is made up of 15 amino acids. In nucleotides, the CDR3 is TGCGCCAGCAGCTTGGACAGGGGGGGCAGTGAAAAACTGTTTTTT. Translating it yields CASSLDRGGSEKLFF.

This clone came up once. This chain links TRBV4-1 with TRBJ1-5, with a tentative D call TRBD1 (6 bases). Germline CDR1 is MGHRA and CDR2 is YSYEKL. The CDR3 covers 16 residues. Trimming shortened V by 5 bases and J by 0 bases, and 14 bases separated the two germline ends. The DNA of the CDR3 is TGCGCCAGCAGCTCGGACAGTAGCTATAGCAATCAGCCCCAGCATTTT. Translation: CASSSDSSYSNQPQHF.

The chain carries TRBV29-1 and TRBJ2-6; D possibly corresponds to TRBD1 (6 bases). The CDR3 sequence is 14 residues long. Germline V lookup: CDR1 SQVTM, CDR2 ANQGSEA. With 7 bases removed from V and 0 bases from J, the gap between germline ends came to 10 bases. DNA for the CDR3: TGCAGCGGATTGACAGGCTCTGGGGCCAACGTCCTGACTTTC. It is translated as CSGLTGSGANVLTF.

This chain uses TRBV7-9 with TRBJ2-3; 10 bases are a match to TRBD2. Per the germline V gene, CDR1 is SEHNR and CDR2 is FQNEAQ (reference sequence). The CDR3 sequence is 16 residues long. Germline trimming cut 1 base from V and 3 bases from J; bases unmatched to any gene: 4. The CDR3 DNA sequence: TGTGCCAGCAGCTTAGTGAGCGGGAGGGAGACAGATACGCAGTATTTT. Its protein is CASSLVSGRETDTQYF. The whole variable domain, remainder taken from reference TRBV7-9 and TRBJ2-3, is DTGVSQNPRHKITKRGQNVTFRCDPISEHNRLYWYRQTLGQGPEFLTYFQNEAQLEKSRLLSDRFSAERPKGSFSTLEIQRTEQGDSAMYLCASSLVSGRETDTQYFGPGTRLTVL.

The count of this clone is one. This sequence joins TRBV10-1 and TRBJ2-7; 7 bases are a match to TRBD2. V lost 5 bases to trimming and J lost 2 bases; unmatched junction nucleotides: 3. This CDR3 comprises 13 residues. Germline CDR1 is WNHNN and CDR2 is SYGVQD (reference sequence). This chain's CDR3 is CASSTGTTYEQYF. The CDR3 DNA sequence: TGCGCCAGCAGTACCGGGACTACCTACGAGCAGTACTTC.

This rearrangement joins TRBV9 to TRBJ1-5, with TRBD1 as a possible D gene (5 bases). CDR3 size: 14 residues. The germline gives CDR1 SGDLS, CDR2 YYNGEE. V lost 3 bases, J lost 5 bases, and 12 bases lay in between. This CDR3 is CASSADRDDQPQHF. The CDR3 DNA reads TGTGCCAGCAGCGCCGACAGAGATGATCAGCCCCAGCATTTT.

V is TRBV11-3 and J is TRBJ2-7; 11 bases align to TRBD2. There are 16 residues in the CDR3. From germline, CDR1 is SGHNT and CDR2 YENEEA. Germline trimming cut 7 bases from V and 0 bases from J; bases unmatched to any gene: 8. The CDR3 DNA sequence: TGTGCCAGCAACCCCGGGACTAGCGGACCCTCCTACGAGCAGTACTTC. This gives the protein CASNPGTSGPSYEQYF.